The 24 T cell receptor beta chains reported below all come from one sample, sequenced in a study of blood T cells in healthy people across ages. A sample-barcoded 5' primer and a J-beta primer mix were used in a second PCR of roughly 6 to 11 cycles. TCRdb passed the 5' RACE reads through MiXCR, listing each CDR3 protein once. The sample records more than 500,000 distinct CDR3 sequences, about a quarter being singletons. The sample also formed part of further work on T cells of mothers and their children.

The sequencing input was blood. The receptors were sampled from a boy aged 2 to 9 in good health.

V usage is TRBV6-6 and J usage is TRBJ2-7, with 8 bases fitting TRBD1. Germline V lookup: CDR1 MNHNY, CDR2 SVGAGI (reference sequence). This CDR3 region has 12 residues. Unmatched junction bases numbered 1, after V lost 4 bases and J lost 5 bases. CDR3 amino acids: CASSWGQDEQYF. CDR3 in DNA: TGTGCCAGCAGTTGGGGACAGGACGAGCAGTACTTC.

The chain is built from TRBV7-6 and TRBJ1-1, with 11 bases identical to TRBD1. The germline V gene encodes CDR1 SGHVS and CDR2 FNYEAQ. This CDR3 spans 15 amino acids. The V gene end was trimmed by 1 base and the J gene end by 4 bases; junction bases not matched to a gene: 2. For the CDR3, the DNA is TGTGCCAGCAGCTTAGGCGGGACAGGGGGCACTGAAGCTTTCTTT. Protein: CASSLGGTGGTEAFF.

This clonotype has only a few counts. The chain has TRBV3-1 and TRBJ2-7; D is unclear. This CDR3 has 13 amino acids. Deletions cut 2 bases from V and 1 base from J, with 6 bases between. Germline values: CDR1 LGHDT, CDR2 YNNKEL (reference sequence). The CDR3 nucleotides read TGTGCCAGCAGCCAATCCGAATCCTACGAGCAGTACTTC. Translated: CASSQSESYEQYF.

This clonotype has a handful of counts. The CDR3, as DNA: TGTGCCTCAGCTTCAGGAGCGGACGGGCTGGAGACCCAGTACTTC. This codes for CASASGADGLETQYF. The rearrangement links TRBV27 to TRBJ2-5, with D possibly TRBD2 on 5 matching bases. The CDR3 extends over 15 amino acids. The ends were cut back, 11 bases at V and 5 bases at J, with 24 bases in the middle. The germline V gene encodes CDR1 MNHEY and CDR2 SMNVEV (reference sequence).

The chain uses TRBV27 and TRBJ1-1, with a tentative D call TRBD1 (6 bases). Germline V gene lookup returns CDR1 MNHEY and CDR2 SMNVEV (reference sequence). The CDR3 runs 15 residues. V lost 2 bases and J 3 bases, leaving 13 bases between the germline ends. CDR3 in amino acids: CASSLTGYMDTEAFF. CDR3 sequence (DNA): TGTGCCAGCAGTTTAACAGGGTATATGGACACTGAAGCTTTCTTT.

This clonotype has at least ten counts. The chain carries TRBV28 and TRBJ2-5; possibly TRBD1 for D (5 bases). Germline V CDR1 and CDR2: MDHEN, SYDVKM. The CDR3 sequence is 15 residues long. V lost 0 bases to trimming and J lost 5 bases, with 13 bases between them. The CDR3 reads CASSLWAQGAETQYF. Here the CDR3 DNA reads TGTGCCAGCAGTTTATGGGCCCAAGGGGCGGAGACCCAGTACTTC.

This clonotype turned up a few times. J is TRBJ1-2 and V is TRBV20-1; 8 nucleotides line up with TRBD1. Germline V CDR1 and CDR2: DFQATT, SNEGSKA (reference sequence). J was trimmed by 7 bases and V by 3 bases; bases with no gene match: 4. CDR3 length: 12 residues. The CDR3 sequence is CSASQGAGGYTF. In nucleotides, the CDR3 is TGCAGTGCTAGCCAGGGGGCCGGTGGCTACACCTTC.

V gene TRBV3-1 combines with J gene TRBJ2-5; D possibly uses TRBD1 or TRBD2 (6 bases each). CDR1 and CDR2 from the germline V gene are LGHDT and YNNKEL (reference sequence). This CDR3 has 15 amino acids. V lost 4 bases to trimming and J lost 2 bases, with 14 bases between them. CDR3 nucleotides: TGTGCCAGCAGCCCAAGGAGGGACATTCAAGAGACCCAGTACTTC. Translation: CASSPRRDIQETQYF.

This clonotype was detected a few times. This sequence joins TRBV6-5 and TRBJ1-3; D unclear. The CDR3 is made up of 14 amino acids. Germline assignment: CDR1 MNHEY and CDR2 SVGAGI. Deletions cut 10 bases from V and 0 bases from J, with 13 bases between. CDR3 DNA: TGTGCCACCCAGGACGTGAGCTCTGGAAACACCATATATTTT. Its translation: CATQDVSSGNTIYF.

The rearrangement uses TRBV28 and TRBJ2-1; D uncertain. Trimming removed 2 bases at V and 4 bases at J, with 15 bases between. This CDR3 contains 16 residues. CDR1 is MDHEN, CDR2 SYDVKM, per germline. CDR3 in amino acids: CASSLAPLGYYNEQFF. The CDR3 DNA reads TGTGCCAGCAGTTTAGCCCCATTGGGCTATTACAATGAGCAGTTCTTC.

A few counts support this clonotype. The chain carries TRBV4-1 and TRBJ2-1; a possible D gene is TRBD1 (5 bases). The end of the DNA fits TRBJ2-7 better, so the J call may be wrong. The CDR3 extends over 13 amino acids. Germline V gene lookup returns CDR1 MGHRA and CDR2 YSYEKL. The CDR3 reads CASSQPHPGEQYF. The CDR3 DNA is TGCGCCAGCAGCCAGCCCCACCCAGGGGAGCAGTACTTC.

The V and J genes are TRBV5-1 and TRBJ2-1; 8 bases map to TRBD2. Trimming removed 0 bases from V and 4 bases from J; junction bases left unmatched: 3. This CDR3 spans 15 amino acids. CDR1 SGHRS and CDR2 YFSETQ come from the germline V gene. The chain's CDR3 is CASSLDSGVYNEQFF. CDR3 nucleotide sequence: TGCGCCAGCAGCTTGGATAGCGGGGTTTACAATGAGCAGTTCTTC.

This sequence joins TRBV6-2 or TRBV6-3 and TRBJ1-4, with a weak D call TRBD1 (5 bases). The CDR3 covers 12 residues. Germline assignment: CDR1 MNHEY and CDR2 SVGEGT. The V end was cut by 5 bases, the J end by 8 bases, with 9 bases between. The CDR3 DNA is TGTGCCAGCAGTCGACAGAGCGAAAAACTGTTTTTT. Translating gives CASSRQSEKLFF.

This rearrangement joins TRBV10-3 to TRBJ1-4; 10 bases map to TRBD1. Germline CDR1 ENHRY, CDR2 SYGVKD. Trimming removed 3 bases from V and 1 base from J; junction bases left unmatched: 5. This CDR3 comprises 17 residues. The CDR3 loop reads CAISDRRDRGTNEKLFF. In DNA form, the CDR3 reads TGTGCCATCAGTGACCGCCGGGACAGGGGAACTAATGAAAAACTGTTTTTT.

V and J are TRBV20-1 and TRBJ2-1, with 8 nucleotides matching TRBD2. The germline V gene has CDR1 DFQATT and CDR2 SNEGSKA (reference sequence). V lost 2 bases and J lost 7; bases outside the gene matches: 7. The CDR3 is made up of 14 amino acids. CDR3 protein: CSARWVAGSNEQFF. The CDR3 DNA follows: TGCAGTGCTAGATGGGTAGCGGGATCGAATGAGCAGTTCTTC.

The rearrangement joins TRBV27 to TRBJ2-7; 7 nucleotides match TRBD1. Germline V gene data show CDR1 as MNHEY and CDR2 as SMNVEV (reference sequence). The CDR3 totals 13 residues. V lost 5 bases and J lost 4; bases outside the gene matches: 5. The CDR3 coding sequence is TGTGCCAGCAGTGGGGACAGACCATACGAGCAGTACTTC. Translation gives CASSGDRPYEQYF.

The chain links TRBV7-2 to TRBJ2-5; D gene ambiguous. V dropped 5 bases and J dropped 5 bases, with 9 bases sitting between them. Germline-derived CDR1 and CDR2 are SGHTA and FQGNSA. The CDR3 has 12 amino acids. DNA of the CDR3: TGTGCCAGCAGCCCAAGGACGGAGACCCAGTACTTC. Translating gives CASSPRTETQYF.

The chain joins TRBV27 to TRBJ2-5, with D tentatively TRBD1 or TRBD2 (5 bases each). This CDR3 has 14 amino acids. V dropped 1 base and J dropped 14 bases, with 20 bases sitting between them. The germline V gene has CDR1 MNHEY and CDR2 SMNVEV (reference sequence). The DNA of the CDR3 is TGTGCCAGCAGTTTATTGGGGGAAAAGCACGATTTATACTTC. It encodes CASSLLGEKHDLYF.

V is TRBV6-5 and J is TRBJ2-2, with D unclear. Between the trimmed V and J ends, which lost 6 bases and 3 bases, there was a span of 14 bases. Germline V CDR1 and CDR2: MNHEY, SVGAGI. The CDR3 is 15 amino acids. CDR3 in DNA: TGTGCCAGCAGGAAAGGGAAGATTCACACCGGGGAGCTGTTTTTT. Amino acids: CASRKGKIHTGELFF.

This chain connects TRBV29-1 to TRBJ2-3; the D is unclear. The CDR3 is made up of 13 amino acids. Germline CDR1 and CDR2: SQVTM and ANQGSEA. Trimming left V 4 bases short and J 4 bases short, with 12 bases between. The CDR3 sequence: CSVVTAEADTQYF. CDR3 nucleotides: TGCAGCGTTGTGACGGCAGAAGCAGATACGCAGTATTTT.

This clonotype was counted between two and nine times. This chain connects TRBV6-2 or TRBV6-3 to TRBJ1-5; D is possibly TRBD1 (6 bases). Germline CDR1 is MNHEY and CDR2 is SVGEGT. This CDR3 spans 17 amino acids. The V and J ends lost 6 bases and 3 bases respectively, with 21 bases between them. The CDR3 DNA reads TGTGCCAGCAGGTACAGGAGCCCCCGGGACACCAATCAGCCCCAGCATTTT. Amino acids: CASRYRSPRDTNQPQHF.

The chain employs TRBV4-3 and TRBJ2-1, with D uncertain. Per germline, CDR1 LGHNA and CDR2 YSLEER. The CDR3 loop spans 16 amino acids. V was clipped by 1 base and J by 0 bases, with 10 bases between them. The CDR3 protein is CASSQVPGHSYNEQFF. In nucleotides, the CDR3 is TGCGCCAGCAGCCAAGTCCCAGGCCACTCCTACAATGAGCAGTTCTTC.

V gene TRBV2 combines with J gene TRBJ2-1, with 8 bases lining up with TRBD1. The CDR3 spans 13 residues. V dropped 9 bases and J dropped 9; count of bases not matched to a gene: 10. Germline CDR1 reads SNHLY; CDR2 reads FYNNEI. CDR3 sequence reads: CASQGTGTTEQFF. Written as DNA, the CDR3 is TGTGCCAGTCAGGGGACAGGTACAACTGAGCAGTTCTTC.

The chain recombines TRBV12-3 or TRBV12-4 with TRBJ1-1, with unresolved D. The CDR3 loop spans 12 amino acids. V was cut by 6 bases and J by 4 bases, with 9 bases left in between. Here the CDR3 DNA reads TGTGCCAGCAGCAAAAAGGGCACTGAAGCTTTCTTT. Its protein is CASSKKGTEAFF.